The 30 T cell receptor beta chains below all came from one sample that was sequenced in a study of T cells in localized non-small cell lung cancer. Method: immunoSEQ multiplex PCR; TCRdb's copy keeps in-frame clones and lacks some. Here the sample spans tens of thousands of clones, 88% being singletons. The material was PBMCs, obtained before any cancer treatment. These TCRs come from a man between 40 and 75 years old with stage II lung adenocarcinoma.

This clone occurred once. This chain's CDR3 is CASSPAGAVSNQPQHF. CDR3 nucleotides: TGTGCCAGCAGTCCGGCGGGGGCGGTGAGCAATCAGCCCCAGCATTTT. The rearrangement joins TRBV28 to TRBJ1-5, with D possibly being TRBD1 (6 bases). The CDR3 extends over 16 amino acids. V lost 5 bases and J 1 base, leaving 15 bases between the germline ends. Germline values: CDR1 MDHEN, CDR2 SYDVKM.

The chain links TRBV5-1 to TRBJ1-6, with 8 bases that match TRBD1. V gave up 8 bases and J gave up 10 bases; unmatched junction bases: 17. Germline CDR1 SGHRS, CDR2 YFSETQ. This CDR3 has 16 amino acids. This chain's CDR3 is CASATGTGSNLSPLHF. The CDR3 DNA reads as TGCGCCAGTGCTACCGGGACAGGCTCGAATTTGTCACCCCTCCACTTT.

V usage is TRBV10-1 and J usage is TRBJ2-5; TRBD1 is a possible D gene (5 bases). With 3 bases removed from V and 4 bases from J, the gap between germline ends came to 21 bases. Germline V lookup: CDR1 WNHNN, CDR2 SYGVQD (reference sequence). CDR3 size: 17 residues. The CDR3 nucleotides are TGCGCCAGCAGTGATGGGAAGGGAAGCAGGGCGGTAGAGACCCAGTACTTC. Amino acids: CASSDGKGSRAVETQYF.

The rearrangement uses TRBV4-1 and TRBJ2-7; 7 bases align to TRBD1. The germline CDR1 and CDR2 sequences are MGHRA and YSYEKL. The CDR3 extends over 17 amino acids. Losses at the gene ends were 0 bases for V and 2 bases for J; bases not matched to a gene: 10. This CDR3 reads CASSQDPRQGTAYEQYF. Here the CDR3 DNA reads TGCGCCAGCAGCCAAGATCCGAGACAGGGAACAGCCTACGAGCAGTACTTC.

V gene TRBV4-2 combines with J gene TRBJ2-1; 9 nucleotides line up with TRBD2. Germline CDR1 is LGHNA and CDR2 is YNFKEQ. The CDR3 has 20 amino acids. V was pared by 4 bases and J by 7 bases, with 23 bases of the junction left unmatched. For the CDR3, the DNA is TGTGCCAGCAGCCCCACCTTGGATAAGTCTGGCGGGGGGGCCGGTAATGAGCAGTTCTTC. This gives the protein CASSPTLDKSGGGAGNEQFF.

The chain is built from TRBV19 and TRBJ2-1; 8 nucleotides line up with TRBD2. The germline V gene has CDR1 LNHDA and CDR2 SQIVND (reference sequence). The CDR3 is 15 residues long. Trimming took 6 bases from V and 4 from J; bases not matched to a gene: 8. CDR3 bases: TGTGCCAGTAGCGGGGGGGCCGTCCGATACAATGAGCAGTTCTTC. Its translation is CASSGGAVRYNEQFF.

V usage is TRBV28 and J usage is TRBJ1-1, with TRBD1 identical over 7 bases. The V gene's germline CDR1 is MDHEN and CDR2 SYDVKM. The CDR3 spans 15 residues. Trimming took 4 bases from V and 3 from J; bases not matched to a gene: 8. The CDR3 here is CASSYQGGRDTEAFF. CDR3 coding DNA: TGTGCCAGCAGTTATCAGGGGGGCCGGGACACTGAAGCTTTCTTT.

This clone was seen a handful of times. The chain has TRBV4-3 and TRBJ2-1; 11 bases map to TRBD2. V shed 5 bases and J 5 bases; nucleotides not matched to a gene: 5. The germline V gene encodes CDR1 LGHNA and CDR2 YSLEER. There are 15 residues in the CDR3. In DNA form, the CDR3 reads TGCGCCAGCAGCATAGCGGGGGGGCGTAACAATGAGCAGTTCTTC. As protein: CASSIAGGRNNEQFF.

The chain is built from TRBV6-6 and TRBJ2-7, with 7 bases lining up with TRBD2. V dropped 8 bases and J dropped 2; count of bases not matched to a gene: 6. There are 13 residues in the CDR3. Germline V gives CDR1 MNHNY, CDR2 SVGAGI (reference sequence). CDR3: CASSLAETYEQYF. CDR3 nucleotide sequence: TGTGCCAGCTCCCTAGCGGAGACCTACGAGCAGTACTTC.

This clone was observed a single time. CDR3 sequence reads: CSTEEDTQYF. The CDR3 DNA follows: TGCAGTACGGAGGAAGATACGCAGTATTTT. The V and J genes are TRBV29-1 and TRBJ2-3, with D possibly being TRBD2 (5 bases). This CDR3 spans 10 amino acids. Germline assignment: CDR1 SQVTM and CDR2 ANQGSEA.

The genes are TRBV5-8 and TRBJ2-7; the D gene is possibly TRBD1 (6 bases). Germline CDR1 reads SGHTS; CDR2 reads YDEGEE. V shed 4 bases and J shed 8 bases, with 28 bases lying between them. CDR3 length equals 17 residues. The CDR3 loop is CASSPQTGKKTRGQQYF. For the CDR3, the DNA is TGTGCCAGCAGCCCCCAGACAGGCAAAAAGACCAGAGGCCAGCAGTACTTC. Combining the CDR3 with reference TRBV5-8 and TRBJ2-7 gives the whole variable domain EAGVTQSPTHLIKTRGQQATLRCSPISGHTSVYWYQQALGLGLQFLLWYDEGEERNRGNFPPRFSGRQFPNYSSELNVNALELEDSALYLCASSPQTGKKTRGQQYFGPGTRLTVT.

CDR3 in DNA: TGTGCCAGCAGTTTTCAGGGGGCCAGGGAGACCCAGTACTTC. The encoded protein is CASSFQGARETQYF. V gene TRBV28 combines with J gene TRBJ2-5; TRBD1 matches 8 bases. Germline V gene lookup returns CDR1 MDHEN and CDR2 SYDVKM. The length of the CDR3 is 14 residues. V lost 3 bases, J lost 5 bases, and 5 bases stayed unmatched.

This clone was observed once. This sequence joins TRBV19 and TRBJ2-6, with D possibly TRBD2 on 5 matching bases. Looked up from germline, CDR1 is LNHDA and CDR2 is SQIVND (reference sequence). The CDR3 has 14 residues. Trimming shortened V by 6 bases and J by 1 base, and 7 bases separated the two germline ends. The CDR3 DNA reads TGTGCCAGTAGCGGGGAATCTGGGGCCAACGTCCTGACTTTC. It specifies CASSGESGANVLTF.

This chain links TRBV29-1 with TRBJ2-3, with unresolved D. The germline V gene encodes CDR1 SQVTM and CDR2 ANQGSEA. The CDR3 runs to 11 residues. V was pared by 2 bases and J by 9 bases, with 9 bases between. CDR3 sequence: CSVETAETQYF. In DNA form, the CDR3 reads TGCAGCGTTGAAACCGCCGAGACGCAGTATTTT.

V usage is TRBV5-4 and J usage is TRBJ1-4; D is ambiguous. Germline values: CDR1 SGHNT, CDR2 YYREEE (reference sequence). The CDR3 is 15 residues long. Deletions cut 0 bases from V and 0 bases from J, with 6 bases between. The CDR3 DNA sequence: TGTGCCAGCAGCTTGGCAGGCGCAACTAATGAAAAACTGTTTTTT. Translated: CASSLAGATNEKLFF.

This clone was counted a few times. This sequence joins TRBV10-3 and TRBJ2-2; D is possibly TRBD2 (5 bases). Germline V lookup: CDR1 ENHRY, CDR2 SYGVKD. This CDR3 contains 10 residues. V dropped 10 bases and J dropped 8 bases, with 8 bases sitting between them. This chain's CDR3 is CATLAGELFF. CDR3 nucleotide sequence: TGTGCCACCTTAGCGGGGGAGCTGTTTTTT.

The chain recombines TRBV18 with TRBJ2-7; 12 bases are a match to TRBD1. J gave up 6 bases and V 3 bases, and 3 bases lay outside the gene matches. This CDR3 has 14 residues. Per germline, CDR1 KGHSH and CDR2 LQKENI. The CDR3 loop reads CASSPGQGALEQYF. The CDR3 nucleotides read TGTGCCAGCTCACCGGGACAGGGGGCCCTCGAGCAGTACTTC.

This chain connects TRBV27 to TRBJ2-3; no reliable D call. CDR3 size: 15 residues. Germline V CDR1 and CDR2: MNHEY, SMNVEV (reference sequence). V lost 0 bases, J lost 2 bases, and 9 bases lay in between. CDR3 coding DNA: TGTGCCAGCAGTTTATCTCATAGGAACACAGATACGCAGTATTTT. It yields the protein CASSLSHRNTDTQYF.

The chain has TRBV5-6 and TRBJ2-1; perhaps TRBD2 as D (6 bases). The germline gives CDR1 SGHDT, CDR2 YYEEEE. The ends were cut back, 3 bases at V and 4 bases at J, with 20 bases in the middle. This CDR3 has 17 amino acids. CDR3 residues: CASSSGLGGLLYNEQFF. CDR3 in DNA: TGTGCCAGCAGCTCCGGCCTGGGGGGACTTTTATACAATGAGCAGTTCTTC.

The V and J genes are TRBV2 and TRBJ2-1, with 13 nucleotides matching TRBD2. Germline-derived CDR1 and CDR2 are SNHLY and FYNNEI. The CDR3 is made up of 17 amino acids. V lost 7 bases and J lost 0; bases outside the gene matches: 6. The CDR3 protein is CASTTSGRPSSYNEQFF. The DNA of the CDR3 is TGTGCCAGCACGACTAGCGGGAGGCCTAGCTCCTACAATGAGCAGTTCTTC.

The chain employs TRBV13 and TRBJ2-1; 8 positions agree with TRBD2. The germline V gene has CDR1 PRHDT and CDR2 FYEKMQ (reference sequence). The CDR3 has 15 amino acids. V trimming: 0 bases; J trimming: 3 bases; junction bases outside the gene matches: 1. The CDR3 reads CASSLGGGVYNEQFF. The CDR3 DNA is TGTGCCAGCAGCTTAGGCGGGGGGGTCTACAATGAGCAGTTCTTC.

This chain joins TRBV20-1 and TRBJ2-3, with D tentatively TRBD1 (5 bases). CDR1 DFQATT and CDR2 SNEGSKA come from the germline V gene (reference sequence). The CDR3 length is 11 residues. V was trimmed by 7 bases and J by 9 bases, leaving 14 bases between them. The CDR3 DNA is TGCAGTGGCCGGGCCCAGGGAACGCAGTATTTT. Protein: CSGRAQGTQYF.

The CDR3 nucleotides are TGTGCCAGCTCACCACCGAGGGACAGGGGACAGCCCCAGCATTTT. The encoded protein is CASSPPRDRGQPQHF. The rearrangement uses TRBV18 and TRBJ1-5; 10 bases match TRBD1. Trimming removed 0 bases from V and 7 bases from J; junction bases left unmatched: 3. Germline V lookup: CDR1 KGHSH, CDR2 LQKENI. The CDR3 is made up of 15 amino acids.

The table lists this clone with a few counts. V and J are TRBV30 and TRBJ1-1; D not certain. CDR3 length: 13 residues. V was clipped by 4 bases and J by 3 bases, with 12 bases between them. From germline, CDR1 is GTSNPN and CDR2 SVGIG (reference sequence). CDR3 sequence (DNA): TGTGCCTGGAATTACCGTAAACACACTGAAGCTTTCTTT. Its protein product is CAWNYRKHTEAFF.

This chain connects TRBV5-7 to TRBJ2-6; no firm D call. TRBV5-7 is treated as an ORF (open reading frame) with a function not yet certain. This CDR3 has 16 amino acids. V was pared by 6 bases and J by 0 bases, with 13 bases between. The CDR3 spells CASIIWSRSGANVLTF. The CDR3 region has the DNA TGTGCCAGCATTATTTGGAGCCGCTCTGGGGCCAACGTCCTGACTTTC.

The rearrangement uses TRBV5-1 and TRBJ2-3, with a weak D call TRBD2 (6 bases). The CDR3 spans 16 residues. V lost 4 bases to trimming and J lost 0 bases, with 15 bases between them. From germline, CDR1 is SGHRS and CDR2 YFSETQ. The CDR3 region has the DNA TGCGCCAGCAGCCTTGGTTCGGGGGATAGCACAGATACGCAGTATTTT. Protein sequence: CASSLGSGDSTDTQYF.

This clone was counted a single time. V and J are TRBV27 and TRBJ2-1, with 11 bases identical to TRBD2. Germline V gene data show CDR1 as MNHEY and CDR2 as SMNVEV (reference sequence). V lost 7 bases to trimming and J lost 7 bases; unmatched junction nucleotides: 9. The CDR3 length is 15 residues. The CDR3 sequence: CASTAGTSGVNEQFF. In DNA, the CDR3 is TGTGCCAGCACCGCGGGGACTAGCGGTGTTAATGAGCAGTTCTTC.

This clone has a single count. This chain links TRBV7-9 with TRBJ1-2; 7 nucleotides agree with TRBD1. CDR1 is SEHNR and CDR2 is FQNEAQ in the germline V gene (reference sequence). The CDR3 has 15 amino acids. The trim removed 1 base at V and 0 bases at J, leaving 2 bases unmatched. In nucleotides, the CDR3 is TGTGCCAGCAGCTTAGAGGGGGCATCTAACTATGGCTACACCTTC. Its translation is CASSLEGASNYGYTF.

The V gene is TRBV11-2, the J gene TRBJ1-5, with D unresolved. There are 13 residues in the CDR3. Deletions cut 5 bases from V and 5 bases from J, with 10 bases between. Germline values: CDR1 SGHAT, CDR2 FQNNGV. This chain's CDR3 is CASSQTNDQPQHF. The DNA of the CDR3 is TGTGCCAGCAGCCAGACAAACGATCAGCCCCAGCATTTT.

The chain uses TRBV7-9 and TRBJ2-1; 8 bases are a match to TRBD2. J gave up 9 bases and V 5 bases, and 15 bases lay outside the gene matches. The CDR3 runs to 16 residues. Germline loops: CDR1 SEHNR, CDR2 FQNEAQ (reference sequence). Written as DNA, the CDR3 is TGTGCCAGCAGCCCCCCGGGGGGTAGCGGGAAAGTTGAGCAGTTCTTC. Residues: CASSPPGGSGKVEQFF.